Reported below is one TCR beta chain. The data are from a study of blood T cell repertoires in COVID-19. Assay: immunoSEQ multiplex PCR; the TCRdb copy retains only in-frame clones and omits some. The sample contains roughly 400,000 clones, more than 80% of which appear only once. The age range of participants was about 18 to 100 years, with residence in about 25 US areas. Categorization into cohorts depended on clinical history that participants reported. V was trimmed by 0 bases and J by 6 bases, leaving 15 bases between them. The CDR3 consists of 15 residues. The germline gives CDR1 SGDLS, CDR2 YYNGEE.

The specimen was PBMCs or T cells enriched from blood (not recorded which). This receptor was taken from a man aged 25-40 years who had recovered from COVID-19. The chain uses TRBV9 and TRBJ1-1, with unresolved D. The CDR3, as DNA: TGTGCCAGCAGCGTAGCTCAAACCGGCAGCGCTGAAGCTTTCTTT. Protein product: CASSVAQTGSAEAFF.